This TCR beta chain emerged from a study of T cells in Graves' hyperthyroidism and ophthalmopathy. Overall study: Peripheral blood was secured at the point of initial diagnosis, before any treatment. Overall study findings and caveats: For ophthalmopathy, model prediction preceded onset by a median roughly 6.2 months. Through a model of 13 V-J features, ophthalmopathy was separated from stable hyperthyroidism.

RNA transcripts gave rise to amplified TCR beta CDR3 regions. The TCR CDR3 was amplified in a first-round RT-PCR using the HTBI primer set. A single record per CDR3 protein comes from TCRdb applying MiXCR to the multiplex PCR reads. The repertoire has approximately 370,000 distinct CDR3 sequences, about 15% of them found once; the top ten carry approximately 29%. Concerning this clonotype: Its matching antigen is unknown.

This CDR3 has 19 amino acids. CDR1 MDHEN and CDR2 SYDVKM come from the germline V gene. Trimming took 2 bases from V and 0 from J, leaving 17 bases between them. The sequencing input was blood. This clonotype was obtained from a woman aged 25 to 39 with Graves' hyperthyroidism. This sequence joins TRBV28 and TRBJ1-6; no definite D call. The CDR3 loop reads CASSLGPASSSSYNSPLHF. As DNA, the CDR3 is TGTGCCAGCAGTTTAGGTCCAGCCTCCTCAAGCTCCTATAATTCACCCCTCCACTTT.